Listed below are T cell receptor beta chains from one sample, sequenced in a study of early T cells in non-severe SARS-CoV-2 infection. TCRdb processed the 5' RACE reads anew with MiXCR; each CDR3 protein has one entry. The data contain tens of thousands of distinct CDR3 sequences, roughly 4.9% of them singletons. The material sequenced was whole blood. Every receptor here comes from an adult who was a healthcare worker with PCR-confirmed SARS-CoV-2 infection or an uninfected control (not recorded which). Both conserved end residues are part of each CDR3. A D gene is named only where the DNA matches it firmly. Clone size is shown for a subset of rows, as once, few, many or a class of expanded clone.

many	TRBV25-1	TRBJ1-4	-	CASRSQGHEKLFF	TGTGCCAGCAGGTCACAGGGCCACGAAAAACTGTTTTTT
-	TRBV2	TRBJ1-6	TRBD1	CASRQGPYSNSPLHF	TGTGCCAGCAGACAGGGGCCTTACTCCAATTCACCCCTCCACTTT
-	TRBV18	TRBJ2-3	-	CASSGSEAPDTQYF	TGTGCCAGCTCAGGCTCAGAGGCCCCAGATACGCAGTATTTT
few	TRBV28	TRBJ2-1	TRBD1	CASTSRDRQFF	TGTGCCAGCACCTCTCGGGACAGACAGTTCTTC
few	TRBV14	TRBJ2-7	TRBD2	CASSQSLAGVEQYF	TGTGCCAGCAGCCAATCGCTAGCGGGAGTCGAGCAGTACTTC
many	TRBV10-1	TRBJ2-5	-	CASSESNGQETQYF	TGCGCCAGCAGTGAGTCAAACGGCCAAGAGACCCAGTACTTC
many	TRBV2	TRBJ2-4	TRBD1	CASTITGAGGNIQYF	TGTGCCAGCACCATTACAGGGGCTGGAGGAAACATTCAGTACTTC
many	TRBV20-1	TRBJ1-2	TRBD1	CSADRDDYGYTF	TGCAGTGCTGACAGGGATGACTATGGCTACACCTTC
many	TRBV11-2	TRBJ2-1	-	CASSLTGSSYNEQFF	TGTGCCAGCAGCTTAACCGGCTCTTCCTACAATGAGCAGTTCTTC
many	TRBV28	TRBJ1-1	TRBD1	CASSSAGTGVYAFF	TGTGCCAGCAGTTCCGCCGGGACAGGGGTTTATGCTTTCTTT
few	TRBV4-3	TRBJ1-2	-	CASSQGDRNYGYTF	TGCGCCAGCAGCCAAGGAGACAGAAACTATGGCTACACCTTC
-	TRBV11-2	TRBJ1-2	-	CASSLSTHALYGYTF	TGTGCCAGCAGCTTATCTACACATGCTCTGTATGGCTACACCTTC
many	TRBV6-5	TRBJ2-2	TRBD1	CASSYLRGTGATGELFF	TGTGCCAGCAGTTATCTCCGGGGGACAGGGGCTACCGGGGAGCTGTTTTTT
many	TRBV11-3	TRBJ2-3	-	CASSGRGMGTDTQYF	TGTGCCAGCAGCGGACGGGGGATGGGCACAGATACGCAGTATTTT
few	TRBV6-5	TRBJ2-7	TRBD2	CASSLRLAGYEQYF	TGTGCCAGCAGTTTGAGACTAGCGGGCTACGAGCAGTACTTC
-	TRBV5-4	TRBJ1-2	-	CASSPVGTGENYGYTF	TGTGCCAGCAGCCCGGTGGGGACGGGAGAAAACTATGGCTACACCTTC
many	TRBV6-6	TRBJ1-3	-	CASSNAGKAGNTIYF	TGTGCCAGCAGCAATGCAGGGAAGGCTGGAAACACCATATATTTT
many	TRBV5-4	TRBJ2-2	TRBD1	CASSPGTGMNTGELFF	TGTGCCAGCAGCCCCGGGACAGGGATGAACACCGGGGAGCTGTTTTTT